This TCR beta chain was documented in a study of cytomegalovirus exposure and HLA in healthy donors. Broader study findings: Within an earlier analysis, most TCR beta V segments proved productive either about 87% or about 30% of the time. In a later analysis, TCR beta V- and J-gene trimming was associated with a missense DCLRE1C variant.

The CDR3 loop spans 12 amino acids. V was trimmed by 2 bases and J by 6 bases, leaving 10 bases between them. In germline, CDR1 is GTSNPN, CDR2 SVGIG (reference sequence). PCR used 60 Vbeta primers and 13 Jbeta primers. The table came from immunoSEQ multiplex PCR; TCRdb's copy has only in-frame clones and leaves some out. Of about 160,000 clones listed, 82% are singletons. This clone came up once. Its antigen is undetermined. This clonotype was obtained from a girl aged 5-17 years in good health and CMV-seropositive. Sequenced input: PBMCs. The chain couples TRBV30 to TRBJ1-1; weak D call: TRBD1 (5 bases). CDR3 DNA: TGTGCCTGGAGTTTGTCGGGGGCTGAAGCTTTCTTT. It encodes CAWSLSGAEAFF.